This is a list of T cell receptor beta chains from one sample in a study of OX40 agonist ivuxolimab in advanced cancers. Sequencing used immunoSEQ multiplex PCR; TCRdb keeps in-frame clones, though not all of them. Here the sample spans over 85,000 clones, about 92% being singletons. The starting material was CD4+ or CD8+ T cells sorted from blood, obtained in a trial of the OX40 agonist ivuxolimab. The receptors here all came from an adult with an advanced solid tumor such as melanoma, head and neck, liver or kidney cancer. Each CDR3 is given with its conserved first and last residue. A D gene is named only where the DNA matches it firmly. Clone size is not always given. Where it is, it says once, few, many or a class for expanded clones.

V gene	D gene	clone size	J gene	CDR3 protein	CDR3 DNA
TRBV6-4	-	-	TRBJ2-2	CASSFSRDSTGELFF	TGTGCCAGCAGTTTCTCTCGCGATTCCACCGGGGAGCTGTTTTTT
TRBV7-2	TRBD1	-	TRBJ1-1	CASSGDRGDTEAFF	TGTGCCAGCAGCGGGGACAGGGGGGATACTGAAGCTTTCTTT
TRBV5-5	TRBD2	-	TRBJ2-3	CASSLRLAGVSVQYF	TGTGCCAGCAGCTTGAGGCTAGCGGGAGTATCGGTGCAGTATTTT
TRBV30	TRBD2	-	TRBJ2-2	CAWSGLADTGELFF	TGTGCCTGGAGTGGCCTAGCGGACACCGGGGAGCTGTTTTTT
TRBV6-6	TRBD1	-	TRBJ2-7	CASSYRGQEIYEQYF	TGTGCCAGCAGTTACCGGGGACAGGAGATCTACGAGCAGTACTTC
TRBV5-4	TRBD2	-	TRBJ2-7	CASSPRLAGPKYEQYF	TGTGCCAGCAGCCCTCGACTAGCGGGACCTAAGTACGAGCAGTACTTC
TRBV5-4	-	once	TRBJ2-1	CASSPKNRLKNEQFF	TGTGCCAGCAGCCCAAAGAACAGGTTAAAGAATGAGCAGTTCTTC
TRBV7-2	-	once	TRBJ1-1	CASSLLPTGLNTEAFF	TGTGCCAGCAGCTTACTCCCGACAGGCTTGAACACTGAAGCTTTCTTT
TRBV6-6	TRBD1	-	TRBJ2-7	CASSTGAPPYEQYF	TGTGCCAGCAGCACAGGGGCCCCCCCCTACGAGCAGTACTTC
TRBV7-6	-	-	TRBJ1-1	CASSLAHGRADTEAFF	TGTGCCAGCAGCTTAGCGCACGGGAGAGCCGACACTGAAGCTTTCTTT
TRBV15	-	-	TRBJ2-3	CATSPRYLGADTQYF	TGTGCCACCAGCCCCCGTTACTTGGGGGCAGATACGCAGTATTTT
TRBV29-1	-	few	TRBJ1-3	CSVGAVSGNTIYF	TGCAGCGTTGGGGCGGTGTCTGGAAACACCATATATTTT
TRBV7-2	-	-	TRBJ1-2	CASSRGQQNYGYTF	TGTGCCAGCAGCCGCGGACAGCAAAACTATGGCTACACCTTC
TRBV2	-	-	TRBJ2-3	CASKERSTTDTQYF	TGTGCCAGCAAAGAGCGGTCCACCACAGATACGCAGTATTTT
TRBV28	-	few	TRBJ1-4	CASSSARTGMNEKLFF	TGTGCCAGCAGTTCGGCACGGACGGGTATGAATGAAAAACTGTTTTTT
TRBV18	-	-	TRBJ2-7	CASSPAGLSYEQYF	TGTGCCAGCTCACCAGCAGGGCTCTCCTACGAGCAGTACTTC
TRBV30	TRBD2	-	TRBJ2-3	CAWSSRLAPGTDTQYF	TGTGCCTGGAGCAGTAGACTAGCGCCAGGCACAGATACGCAGTATTTT
TRBV6-5	TRBD1	once	TRBJ2-7	CASSGRTGVNEQYF	TGTGCCAGCAGTGGAAGGACAGGGGTAAACGAGCAGTACTTC
TRBV5-1	TRBD1	-	TRBJ2-1	CASSLVQGSYNEQFF	TGCGCCAGCAGCTTGGTACAGGGGTCCTACAATGAGCAGTTCTTC
TRBV27	-	once	TRBJ2-3	CASSSLADTQYF	TGTGCCAGCAGTTCGCTCGCAGATACGCAGTATTTT
TRBV28	-	once	TRBJ1-2	CASSINYGYTF	TGTGCCAGCAGTATAAACTATGGCTACACCTTC
TRBV18	TRBD1	-	TRBJ1-1	CASSTGTGGGNTEAFF	TGTGCCAGCTCAACTGGGACAGGGGGGGGGAACACTGAAGCTTTCTTT
TRBV29-1	-	-	TRBJ1-1	CSALGPTNTEAFF	TGCAGCGCTCTGGGACCTACGAACACTGAAGCTTTCTTT
TRBV15	TRBD1	-	TRBJ1-5	CATSLHYRGRGLNQPQHF	TGTGCCACCAGCCTACATTATCGGGGCAGGGGGCTCAATCAGCCCCAGCATTTT
TRBV30	TRBD2	-	TRBJ2-5	CAWNPGGPGETQYF	TGTGCCTGGAATCCGGGAGGGCCCGGGGAGACCCAGTACTTC
TRBV7-9	TRBD2	once	TRBJ2-1	CASSSLAARNNEQFF	TGTGCCAGCAGCTCTCTAGCGGCAAGAAACAATGAGCAGTTCTTC
TRBV6-1	TRBD1	-	TRBJ2-7	CASTWTGGSYEQYF	TGTGCCAGTACCTGGACAGGGGGCTCCTACGAGCAGTACTTC
TRBV21-1	-	-	TRBJ1-5	CASSKEQDQPQHF	TGTGCCAGCAGCAAAGAACAGGACCAGCCCCAGCATTTT